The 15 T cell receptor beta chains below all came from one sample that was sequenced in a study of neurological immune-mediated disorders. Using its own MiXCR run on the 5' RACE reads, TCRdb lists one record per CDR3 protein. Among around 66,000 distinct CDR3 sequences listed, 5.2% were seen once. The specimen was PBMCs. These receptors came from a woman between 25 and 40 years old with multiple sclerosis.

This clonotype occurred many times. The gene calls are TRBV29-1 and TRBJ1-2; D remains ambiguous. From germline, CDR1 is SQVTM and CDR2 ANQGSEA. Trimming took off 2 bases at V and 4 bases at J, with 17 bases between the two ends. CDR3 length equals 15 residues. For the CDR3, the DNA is TGCAGCGTTGAAATGGGAGAAGACTCGACCTATGGCTACACCTTC. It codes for CSVEMGEDSTYGYTF. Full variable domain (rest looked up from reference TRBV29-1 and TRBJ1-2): SAVISQKPSRDICQRGTSLTIQCQVDSQVTMMFWYRQQPGQSLTLIATANQGSEATYESGFVIDKFPISRPNLTFSTLTVSNMSPEDSSIYLCSVEMGEDSTYGYTFGSGTRLTVV.

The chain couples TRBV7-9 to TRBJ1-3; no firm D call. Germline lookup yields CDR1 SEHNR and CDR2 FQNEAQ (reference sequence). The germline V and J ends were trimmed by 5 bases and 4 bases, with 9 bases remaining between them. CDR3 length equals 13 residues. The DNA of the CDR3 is TGTGCCAGCAGCCCTAGGAGGGGAAACACCATATATTTT. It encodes CASSPRRGNTIYF.

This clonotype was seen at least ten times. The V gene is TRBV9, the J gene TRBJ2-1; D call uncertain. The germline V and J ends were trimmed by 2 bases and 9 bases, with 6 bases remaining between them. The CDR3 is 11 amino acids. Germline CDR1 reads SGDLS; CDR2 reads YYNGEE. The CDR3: CASSVGSEQFF. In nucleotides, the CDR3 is TGTGCCAGCAGCGTCGGGTCTGAGCAGTTCTTC.

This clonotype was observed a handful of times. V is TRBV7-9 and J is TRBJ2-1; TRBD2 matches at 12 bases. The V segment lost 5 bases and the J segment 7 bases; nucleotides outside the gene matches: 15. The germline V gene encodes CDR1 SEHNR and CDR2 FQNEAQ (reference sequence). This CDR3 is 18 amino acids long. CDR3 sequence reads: CASSPSGLAGGIKNEQFF. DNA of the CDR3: TGTGCCAGCAGCCCCTCGGGGCTAGCGGGGGGGATAAAGAATGAGCAGTTCTTC. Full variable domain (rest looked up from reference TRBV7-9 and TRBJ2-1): DTGVSQNPRHKITKRGQNVTFRCDPISEHNRLYWYRQTLGQGPEFLTYFQNEAQLEKSRLLSDRFSAERPKGSFSTLEIQRTEQGDSAMYLCASSPSGLAGGIKNEQFFGPGTRLTVL.

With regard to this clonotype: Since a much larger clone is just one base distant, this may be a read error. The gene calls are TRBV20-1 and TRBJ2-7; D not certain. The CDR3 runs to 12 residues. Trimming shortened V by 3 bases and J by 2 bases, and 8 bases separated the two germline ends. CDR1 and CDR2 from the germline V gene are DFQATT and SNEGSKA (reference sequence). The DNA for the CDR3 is TGCAGTGCTAGGGAAACTCCCTACGAGCAGTACTTC. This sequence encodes CSARETPYEQYF.

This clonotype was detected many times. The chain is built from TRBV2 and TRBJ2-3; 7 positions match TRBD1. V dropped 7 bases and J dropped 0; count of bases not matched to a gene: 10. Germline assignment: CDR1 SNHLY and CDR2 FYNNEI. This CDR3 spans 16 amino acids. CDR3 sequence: CASTPGTATSTDTQYF. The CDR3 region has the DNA TGTGCCAGCACTCCAGGGACAGCAACTAGCACAGATACGCAGTATTTT.

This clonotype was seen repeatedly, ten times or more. This CDR3 reads CATQPGADTEAFF. In DNA form, the CDR3 reads TGCGCCACCCAACCAGGGGCGGACACTGAAGCTTTCTTT. The rearrangement uses TRBV10-1 and TRBJ1-1; a weak D match, TRBD1 (6 bases). The CDR3 extends over 13 amino acids. Germline CDR1 and CDR2: WNHNN and SYGVQD (reference sequence). Trimming pared 10 bases from V and 3 bases from J, leaving 15 bases between.

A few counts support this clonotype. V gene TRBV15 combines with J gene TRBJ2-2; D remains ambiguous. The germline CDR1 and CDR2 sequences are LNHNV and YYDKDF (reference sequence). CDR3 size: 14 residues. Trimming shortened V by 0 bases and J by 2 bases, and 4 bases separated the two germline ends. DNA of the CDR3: TGTGCCACCAGCAGAGATAAAAACACCGGGGAGCTGTTTTTT. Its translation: CATSRDKNTGELFF.

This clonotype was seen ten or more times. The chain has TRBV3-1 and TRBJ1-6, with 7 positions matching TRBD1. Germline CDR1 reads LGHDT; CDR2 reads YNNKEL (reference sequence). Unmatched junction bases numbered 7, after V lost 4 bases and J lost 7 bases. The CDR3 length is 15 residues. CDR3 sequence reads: CASSLGTERNSPLHF. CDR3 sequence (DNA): TGTGCCAGCAGCCTTGGGACAGAGAGAAATTCACCCCTCCACTTT. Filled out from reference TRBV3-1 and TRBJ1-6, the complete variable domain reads DTAVSQTPKYLVTQMGNDKSIKCEQNLGHDTMYWYKQDSKKFLKIMFSYNNKELIINETVPNRFSPKSPDKAHLNLHINSLELGDSAVYFCASSLGTERNSPLHFGNGTRLTVT.

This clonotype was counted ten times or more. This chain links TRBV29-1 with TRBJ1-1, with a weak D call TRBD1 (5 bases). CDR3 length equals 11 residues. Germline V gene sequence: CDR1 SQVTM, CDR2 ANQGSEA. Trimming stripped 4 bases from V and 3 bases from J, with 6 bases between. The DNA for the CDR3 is TGCAGCGTTGTGGGGGACACTGAAGCTTTCTTT. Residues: CSVVGDTEAFF. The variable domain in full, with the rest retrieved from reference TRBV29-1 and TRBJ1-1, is SAVISQKPSRDICQRGTSLTIQCQVDSQVTMMFWYRQQPGQSLTLIATANQGSEATYESGFVIDKFPISRPNLTFSTLTVSNMSPEDSSIYLCSVVGDTEAFFGQGTRLTVV.

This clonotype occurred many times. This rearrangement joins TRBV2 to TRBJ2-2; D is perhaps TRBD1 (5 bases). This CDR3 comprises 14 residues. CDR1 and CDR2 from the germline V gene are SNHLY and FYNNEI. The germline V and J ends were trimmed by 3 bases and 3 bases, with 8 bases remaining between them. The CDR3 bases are TGTGCCAGCAGTGACAGGGTCGACACCGGGGAGCTGTTTTTT. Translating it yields CASSDRVDTGELFF.

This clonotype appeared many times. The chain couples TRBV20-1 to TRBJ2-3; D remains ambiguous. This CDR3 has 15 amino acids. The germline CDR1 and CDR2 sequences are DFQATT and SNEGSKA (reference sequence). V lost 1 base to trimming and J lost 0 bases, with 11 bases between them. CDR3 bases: TGCAGTGCTAGAGTTGGCACAACTAGCACAGATACGCAGTATTTT. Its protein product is CSARVGTTSTDTQYF.

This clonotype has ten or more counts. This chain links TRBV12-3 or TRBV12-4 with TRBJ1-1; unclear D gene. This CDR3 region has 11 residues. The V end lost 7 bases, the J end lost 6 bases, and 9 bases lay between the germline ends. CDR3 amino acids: CASTAWAEAFF. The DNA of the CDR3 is TGTGCCAGCACGGCTTGGGCTGAAGCTTTCTTT.

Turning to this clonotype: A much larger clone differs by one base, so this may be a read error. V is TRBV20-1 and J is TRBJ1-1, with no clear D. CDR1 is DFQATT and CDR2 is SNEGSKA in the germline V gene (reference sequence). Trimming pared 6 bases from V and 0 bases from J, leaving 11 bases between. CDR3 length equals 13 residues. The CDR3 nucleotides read TGCAGTGCCACCGGAACTATGAACACTGAAGCTTTCTTT. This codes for CSATGTMNTEAFF.

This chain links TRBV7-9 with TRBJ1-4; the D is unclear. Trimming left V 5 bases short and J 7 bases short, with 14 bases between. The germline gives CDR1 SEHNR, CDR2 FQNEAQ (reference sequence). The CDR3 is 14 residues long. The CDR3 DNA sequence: TGTGCCAGCAGCCAGACATCGGCGAGTGAAAAACTGTTTTTT. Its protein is CASSQTSASEKLFF.